Reported below is one TCR beta chain. The sample carries other DNA sequences with the same CDR3. This sample stems from a study of shared clonotypes between healthy human individuals. Profiling relied on immunoSEQ multiplex PCR, and the TCRdb table lists in-frame clones only, not all of them. This table has around 2.1 million clones, approximately 96% appearing once. Researchers partitioned CD4+ cells into CD45RA+ naive and CD45RA-negative memory subsets. The length of the CDR3 is 14 residues. V gave up 0 bases and J gave up 0 bases, with 5 bases separating them. The germline V gene encodes CDR1 SGHRS and CDR2 YFSETQ.

The V gene is TRBV5-1, the J gene TRBJ2-3; the D is unclear. The sequencing sample was made of naive CD4+ T cells sorted from blood. The sample's subset: CD45RA+ positively selected. This TCR derives from a man aged 18 to 35 in good health. CDR3 in DNA: TGCGCCAGCAGCTTGGATGCAAGCACAGATACGCAGTATTTT. Translation: CASSLDASTDTQYF.